Each of the 5 T cell receptor beta chains below was sequenced from the same sample in a study of T cell repertoires in cytomegalovirus infection. A single record per CDR3 protein comes from TCRdb applying MiXCR to the reads. The sample contains under 200,000 distinct CDR3 sequences, about 20% of which appear only once. For these receptors, no antigen is known. Sequences were derived from CD8+ T cells from cultured PBMCs, sampled from culture after CMV antigen stimulation. The receptors here all came from a human donor in good health (CMV status not recorded). Some clones in this sample may be carry-over from other donors' samples.

This chain uses TRBV12-3 or TRBV12-4 with TRBJ1-5; 7 nucleotides agree with TRBD1. V was pared by 1 base and J by 5 bases, with 5 bases of the junction left unmatched. The CDR3 spans 15 residues. The CDR3 DNA follows: TGTGCCAGCAGTTTAGGGGCAGGGGGGCATCAGCCCCAGCATTTT. Translating gives CASSLGAGGHQPQHF.

V gene TRBV7-2 combines with J gene TRBJ2-1; 8 positions match TRBD1. The J segment lost 9 bases and the V segment lost 5 bases, leaving 12 bases of the junction unmatched. The CDR3 consists of 15 residues. Per the germline V gene, CDR1 is SGHTA and CDR2 is FQGNSA. CDR3 coding DNA: TGTGCCAGCAGCAGGGACAGGCCCCCCGTCGCTGAGCAGTTCTTC. It codes for CASSRDRPPVAEQFF.

Remarks on this clonotype: An end of the junction does not agree with germline; a read error may underlie this. The chain joins TRBV6-2 or TRBV6-3 to TRBJ2-1; D is unclear. This CDR3 has 11 residues. The germline V gene encodes CDR1 MNHEY and CDR2 SVGEGT. The CDR3 is CDSQWVNEQFF. CDR3 DNA: TGTGACAGCCAGTGGGTTAATGAGCAGTTCTTC.

This clonotype was picked up one time. The rearrangement joins TRBV12-3 or TRBV12-4 to TRBJ2-6; D is ambiguous. The CDR3 covers 15 residues. Trimming took off 4 bases at V and 0 bases at J, with 7 bases between the two ends. CDR3 in DNA: TGTGCCAGCAGTTCCACCGTCTCTGGGGCCAACGTCCTGACTTTC. Amino acids: CASSSTVSGANVLTF.

This clonotype was recorded many times. The chain joins TRBV12-3 or TRBV12-4 to TRBJ1-3; D gene uncertain. The CDR3 runs 11 residues. Trimming shortened V by 8 bases and J by 8 bases, and 10 bases separated the two germline ends. Here the CDR3 reads CASERDHTIYF. The CDR3 region has the DNA TGTGCCAGCGAGCGAGACCACACCATATATTTT.